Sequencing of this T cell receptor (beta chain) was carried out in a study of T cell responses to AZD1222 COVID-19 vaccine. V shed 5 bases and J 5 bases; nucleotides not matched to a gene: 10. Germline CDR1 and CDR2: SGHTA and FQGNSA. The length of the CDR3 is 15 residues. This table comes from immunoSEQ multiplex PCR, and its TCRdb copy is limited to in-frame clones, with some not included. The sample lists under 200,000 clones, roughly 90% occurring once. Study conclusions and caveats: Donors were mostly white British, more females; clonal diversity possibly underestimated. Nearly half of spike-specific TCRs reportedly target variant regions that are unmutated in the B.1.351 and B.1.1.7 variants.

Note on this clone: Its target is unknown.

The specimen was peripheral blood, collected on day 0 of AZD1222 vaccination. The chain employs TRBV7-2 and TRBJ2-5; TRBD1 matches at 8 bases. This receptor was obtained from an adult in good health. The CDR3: CASSRAQGAGETQYF. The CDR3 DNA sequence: TGTGCCAGCAGCCGCGCTCAGGGGGCCGGGGAGACCCAGTACTTC.